The rows below give T cell receptor beta chains drawn from one sample of a study of identical twins. TCRdb analysed the 5' RACE reads with MiXCR anew, one entry per CDR3 protein. The sample carries roughly 1.6 million distinct CDR3 sequences, about 30% recorded once. Sequencing was performed on cord blood. These receptors were collected from a newborn girl in good health. Each CDR3 is given with its conserved first and last residue. Fields, in order: clone size, V gene, J gene, D gene, CDR3 protein, CDR3 DNA. The D gene is left open where the match is weak. Clone sizes are given selectively: once, few, many, or a class where the clone is expanded.

size: NA
V: TRBV29-1
J: TRBJ2-2
D: NA
CDR3: CSVVRNTGELFF
DNA: TGCAGCGTTGTGCGGAACACCGGGGAGCTGTTTTTT

size: NA
V: TRBV2
J: TRBJ1-6
D: TRBD1
CDR3: CASSDRTGYNSPLHF
DNA: TGTGCCAGCAGTGATAGGACAGGGTATAATTCACCCCTCCACTTT

size: NA
V: TRBV13
J: TRBJ2-1
D: NA
CDR3: CASSFVPNNEQFF
DNA: TGTGCCAGCAGCTTCGTACCGAACAATGAGCAGTTCTTC

size: NA
V: TRBV29-1
J: TRBJ1-2
D: NA
CDR3: CSGMGRDNYGYTF
DNA: TGCAGCGGGATGGGCAGGGACAACTATGGCTACACCTTC

size: NA
V: TRBV7-2
J: TRBJ1-1
D: TRBD1
CDR3: CASSLWAGGGNTEAFF
DNA: TGTGCCAGCAGCTTATGGGCAGGGGGGGGGAACACTGAAGCTTTCTTT

size: few
V: TRBV7-9
J: TRBJ2-1
D: TRBD1
CDR3: CASSTQGNNEQFF
DNA: TGTGCCAGCAGTACACAGGGGAACAATGAGCAGTTCTTC

size: few
V: TRBV20-1
J: TRBJ2-3
D: NA
CDR3: CSARRGGMTDTQYF
DNA: TGCAGTGCTAGAAGGGGGGGGATGACAGATACGCAGTATTTT

size: few
V: TRBV6-2/TRBV6-3
J: TRBJ1-1
D: NA
CDR3: CASSRDFLNTEAFF
DNA: TGTGCCAGCAGCAGGGACTTTCTGAACACTGAAGCTTTCTTT

size: NA
V: TRBV29-1
J: TRBJ2-3
D: NA
CDR3: CSVGQTDPTDTQYF
DNA: TGCAGCGTTGGCCAGACAGATCCCACAGATACGCAGTATTTT

size: few
V: TRBV5-1
J: TRBJ2-1
D: TRBD1
CDR3: CASSFGTVYDNEQFF
DNA: TGCGCCAGCAGCTTCGGGACAGTCTACGACAATGAGCAGTTCTTC

size: NA
V: TRBV6-6
J: TRBJ1-1
D: TRBD1
CDR3: CASPPRTGMNTEAFF
DNA: TGTGCCAGCCCCCCCCGGACAGGGATGAACACTGAAGCTTTCTTT

size: NA
V: TRBV6-1
J: TRBJ2-5
D: NA
CDR3: CASSEIGLGGLGETQYF
DNA: TGTGCCAGCAGTGAGATCGGACTAGGGGGGTTAGGAGAGACCCAGTACTTC

size: many
V: TRBV9
J: TRBJ2-3
D: NA
CDR3: CASSVRGGTDTQYF
DNA: TGTGCCAGCAGCGTCAGGGGCGGCACAGATACGCAGTATTTT

size: few
V: TRBV20-1
J: TRBJ1-5
D: NA
CDR3: CSASDRGRAIYSNQPQHF
DNA: TGCAGTGCTAGCGACCGGGGCCGAGCGATTTATAGCAATCAGCCCCAGCATTTT

size: NA
V: TRBV10-2
J: TRBJ2-4
D: NA
CDR3: CASSEGVGLAKNIQYF
DNA: TGCGCCAGCAGTGAGGGTGTTGGGTTAGCCAAAAACATTCAGTACTTC

size: few
V: TRBV6-5
J: TRBJ2-1
D: TRBD2
CDR3: CASSYRASGSYNEQFF
DNA: TGTGCCAGCAGTTACCGAGCTAGCGGGAGTTACAATGAGCAGTTCTTC

size: NA
V: TRBV27
J: TRBJ1-4
D: NA
CDR3: CASSLLQKNEKLFF
DNA: TGTGCCAGCAGTTTACTACAAAAAAATGAAAAACTGTTTTTT

size: few
V: TRBV7-6
J: TRBJ2-1
D: NA
CDR3: CASSLFSAAGHYNEQFF
DNA: TGTGCCAGCAGCTTATTTTCGGCTGCGGGGCACTACAATGAGCAGTTCTTC

size: NA
V: TRBV7-9
J: TRBJ2-5
D: TRBD2
CDR3: CASSLWTSGETQYF
DNA: TGTGCCAGCAGCTTATGGACTAGCGGGGAGACCCAGTACTTC

size: NA
V: TRBV6-1
J: TRBJ1-2
D: NA
CDR3: CASSDGGWGYGYTF
DNA: TGTGCCAGCAGTGACGGGGGATGGGGCTATGGCTACACCTTC

size: NA
V: TRBV3-1
J: TRBJ1-2
D: NA
CDR3: CASSQGNRVSDYTF
DNA: TGTGCCAGCAGCCAAGGCAACAGGGTATCTGACTACACCTTC

size: few
V: TRBV7-9
J: TRBJ2-1
D: NA
CDR3: CASSSSTRSSEQFF
DNA: TGTGCCAGCAGCTCCTCGACTAGATCGAGTGAGCAGTTCTTC

size: many
V: TRBV7-6
J: TRBJ2-3
D: NA
CDR3: CASSTGTLSTDTQYF
DNA: TGTGCCAGCAGCACCGGGACCCTTAGCACAGATACGCAGTATTTT

size: few
V: TRBV4-2
J: TRBJ2-7
D: TRBD2
CDR3: CASSQALTSGIAYEQYF
DNA: TGTGCCAGCAGCCAAGCCCTGACTAGCGGGATCGCCTACGAGCAGTACTTC